This paragraph reports one T cell receptor (beta chain). Its antigen is unidentified. Germline V gene data show CDR1 as DFQATT and CDR2 as SNEGSKA (reference sequence). This CDR3 is built from 13 residues. TCRdb processed the 5' RACE reads again and assigns one entry to each CDR3 protein, with no DNA. This table holds around 450,000 distinct CDR3 sequences. The source of the sample is a study of monozygotic twins with inflammatory bowel disease. Study-wide points: Part of the variability in patient repertoires may have come from differing immunosuppressive treatments.

The chain has TRBV20-1 and TRBJ1-2; TCRdb's assignment of TRBD1 cannot be checked, as there is no DNA. This clonotype was obtained from a human donor with ulcerative colitis or Crohn's disease, or a healthy co-twin of an affected twin (not recorded which). Sequencing was carried out using blood. The CDR3 region is CSANRDRYYGYTF.